This T cell receptor (beta chain) is from a study of blood T cells in healthy people across ages (dated by TCRdb to between 2014 and 2017). About the study as a whole: Template switching captured roughly one uniquely barcoded TCR beta cDNA molecule per two T cells in model experiments. Two additional independent replicas of 1 million unique cDNA reads from the same blood draw were analyzed for two donors (one aged 18 to 30 and one aged 80 or older). Donors were grouped into four age groups: young (average 16 years), middle-aged (roughly 38), aged (around 66) and long-lived (approximately 75). To track age-related changes in TCR beta repertoire diversity, the study relied on deep sequencing normalized with unique cDNA molecular identifiers. To avoid experimental bias, donors of different ages were spread randomly across the sequencing lanes. Study-wide conclusions, independent of this receptor: Bulk unsorted PBMC profiling prevented conclusive comparison of naive and antigen-experienced compartments. As age increased, observed TCR beta diversity per million T cells dropped in a roughly linear way, and a significant reduction was already evident by age around 41. The percentage of naive T cells measured by flow cytometry correlated strongly with observed TCR beta diversity. Compared with the aged group, the long-lived group had more naive CD4+ T cells, fewer expanded clones and increased TCR diversity, a pattern suggesting age selection. Estimates of total diversity based on one million sequenced T cells were considered lower bounds and underestimates. Because the CMV infection status of the donors was unknown, age-related changes in expanded clonotypes may potentially have been confounded.

The library was generated by 5' RACE. Instrument on record: Illumina HiSeq 2500. A second roughly 6 to 12 cycle PCR used a sample-barcoded 5' primer and a J-beta primer mix. Each TCR beta cDNA molecule received a unique molecular identifier from a template-switch 5' adaptor carrying 12 random nucleotides. Each sample yielded at least 2.5 million CDR3-containing paired-end reads. All of the RNA was converted into first-strand cDNA using the Mint cDNA synthesis kit, with a TRBC-specific oligonucleotide serving as the primer. Following uracil-DNA glycosylase treatment, a first 18-cycle PCR with universal primers M1SS and BC2_uni_R was performed on all cDNA. The authors' pipeline ran thus. For normalization, 1 million high-quality reads, each with a distinct molecular identifier, were randomly selected from each sample. Instead of being binned into consensus sequences, reads that shared molecular identifiers were thrown out. MiTCR, set to a Q25 quality threshold and the strictest error-elimination algorithm, was used for CDR3 identification, clonotype clustering and error correction. Lower-bound total TCR beta diversity was estimated with a nonparametric unseen species model using Euler transformation. TCRdb cleaned the public reads at Q25 with fastp, built clones with MiXCR and kept in-frame beta chains. Every distinct CDR3 protein forms one entry, paired with its most common genes and DNA. The V and J calls and clone size come from TCRdb's table, not from the authors' own analysis. The sample includes some 780,000 distinct CDR3 sequences, with roughly three fifths observed a single time. Roughly 24% of the sample lies in the top ten.

A word on this clonotype: Its antigen is currently not known. Base qualities were left out, and no much larger clone turns up one base away.

CDR1 and CDR2 are drawn from the germline V gene: MNHEY, SVGAGI. The CDR3 contains 15 residues, cysteine and phenylalanine counted. Only the CDR3 DNA is retained, 45 bases long and in frame from the first base. Trimmed from V: 5 bases; trimmed from J: 1 base; junction bases lacking a gene match: 6. Donors were a few dozen systemically healthy Caucasian individuals from Russia aged 6 to 90 years. About 9.8 milliliters of peripheral blood were drawn from each donor into EDTA-treated Vacutainer tubes. PBMCs were isolated by Ficoll-Paque density-gradient centrifugation, with at least 7 million obtained per sample. Total RNA was extracted from PBMCs with Trizol reagent, with at least 6 micrograms obtained per sample. The percentages of naive CD45RAhigh/CD27high T cells were determined by flow cytometry on a PBMC aliquot from every donor.

The rearranged chain carries TRBV6-5 and TRBJ2-7; 9 middle bases align to TRBD1. This sequence originates from a man aged 40-50 years in good health. Sample: blood. CDR3 sequence: CASSRTGGVSYEQYF. Read as DNA, the sequence is TGTGCCAGCAGTCGAACAGGGGGCGTATCCTACGAGCAGTACTTC.